The 19 T cell receptor beta chains in this list originate from one sample, sequenced in a study of radiation and T cells in renal cell carcinoma. Time point defined: baseline pretreatment blood. The treatment is: 15 Gy SBRT to primary tumor, nephrectomy 4 weeks later. The method was immunoSEQ multiplex PCR; TCRdb's version includes in-frame clones alone and lacks a portion of them. There are around 46,000 clones in the sample; 75% to 85% occur only once, and 30% to 35% lies in the top ten. The source material was blood, sampled from a patient whose treatment included radiotherapy and nephrectomy. All receptors derive from a woman aged 70-85 years with renal cell carcinoma.

The chain carries TRBV9 and TRBJ2-2; unclear D gene. CDR1 SGDLS and CDR2 YYNGEE come from the germline V gene. Trimming shortened V by 4 bases and J by 6 bases, and 16 bases separated the two germline ends. This CDR3 comprises 15 residues. This CDR3 reads CASSPLMVGAGELFF. The DNA for the CDR3 is TGTGCCAGCAGCCCCCTTATGGTCGGAGCCGGGGAGCTGTTTTTT.

The rearrangement joins TRBV30 to TRBJ2-2; the match to TRBD2 covers 10 bases. The CDR3 contains 14 residues. Germline-derived CDR1 and CDR2 are GTSNPN and SVGIG (reference sequence). Trimming cost V 3 bases and J 5 bases; bases outside gene matches: 3. CDR3 protein: CAWRLAGTTGELFF. In nucleotides, the CDR3 is TGTGCCTGGAGACTAGCGGGAACGACCGGGGAGCTGTTTTTT.

This clone was observed once. The chain has TRBV5-4 and TRBJ1-1; no reliable D call. The V end was cut by 2 bases, the J end by 1 base, with 9 bases between. CDR3 length: 14 amino acids. The germline CDR1 and CDR2 sequences are SGHNT and YYREEE (reference sequence). The CDR3 here is CASSLFGQNTEAFF. CDR3 bases: TGTGCCAGCAGCTTATTCGGGCAGAACACTGAAGCTTTCTTT.

The rearrangement links TRBV4-1 to TRBJ1-4, with D hard to call. The V gene lost 1 base and the J gene lost 8 bases, with 5 bases spanning the gap. CDR3 size: 12 residues. The germline V gene has CDR1 MGHRA and CDR2 YSYEKL. The CDR3: CASSQVEEKLFF. The CDR3 nucleotides are TGCGCCAGCAGCCAAGTTGAGGAAAAACTGTTTTTT.

The V call is TRBV6-5, the J call TRBJ2-7, with D tentatively TRBD1 (6 bases). The CDR3 totals 13 residues. Germline loops: CDR1 MNHEY, CDR2 SVGAGI. The germline V and J ends were trimmed by 5 bases and 7 bases, with 15 bases remaining between them. CDR3 DNA sequence: TGTGCCAGCAGTCCCGGACAGTTGGAGGAGCAGTACTTC. It codes for CASSPGQLEEQYF.

This clone was recorded once. The chain has TRBV6-4 and TRBJ2-1; D is undetermined. This CDR3 contains 13 residues. Trimming left V 2 bases short and J 9 bases short, with 11 bases between. Germline loops: CDR1 MRHNA, CDR2 SNTAGT. Here the CDR3 DNA reads TGTGCCAGCAGTGACCAGGTGGGGTTTGAGCAGTTCTTC. Translation gives CASSDQVGFEQFF.

The J gene is TRBJ1-1, the V gene TRBV19; no reliable D call. The CDR3 totals 17 residues. V was cut by 5 bases and J by 1 base, with 20 bases left in between. CDR1 is LNHDA and CDR2 is SQIVND in the germline V gene (reference sequence). In DNA form, the CDR3 reads TGTGCCAGTAGTTCCGTCAAGGGCCCTCAAGGGAACACTGAAGCTTTCTTT. Translating it yields CASSSVKGPQGNTEAFF.

The chain employs TRBV5-5 and TRBJ2-7; 16 bases align to TRBD2. This CDR3 is built from 18 residues. Germline V gene sequence: CDR1 SGHKS, CDR2 YYEKEE (reference sequence). The junction had 10 bases not matched to a gene; V was cut back by 0 bases and J by 7 bases. CDR3 in DNA: TGTGCCAGCAGCTTGGTAGGGGGACTAGCGGGAGGGCCGTTAGAGCAGTACTTC. It codes for CASSLVGGLAGGPLEQYF.

The chain recombines TRBV9 with TRBJ1-1, with 7 bases fitting TRBD1. Germline V gives CDR1 SGDLS, CDR2 YYNGEE. V lost 4 bases and J lost 4; bases outside the gene matches: 4. The CDR3 runs to 13 residues. As DNA, the CDR3 is TGTGCCAGCAGCCCAGGGGGGGGCACTGAAGCTTTCTTT. Its protein product is CASSPGGGTEAFF.

A word on this clone: One end of the junction varies from germline; a read error may be responsible. The J gene is TRBJ2-7, the V gene TRBV13; 15 bases map to TRBD2. The CDR3 spans 16 residues. The germline V gene has CDR1 PRHDT and CDR2 FYEKMQ (reference sequence). The CDR3 DNA reads TGTGCCAGCAGCCTAGGGACTAGCGGGGGGACCTACGAGCAGTACTTC. This sequence encodes CASSLGTSGGTYEQYF.

The V call is TRBV15, the J call TRBJ2-5, with TRBD1 matching 8 bases. The J segment lost 4 bases and the V segment lost 5 bases, leaving 6 bases of the junction unmatched. This CDR3 is built from 14 residues. From germline, CDR1 is LNHNV and CDR2 YYDKDF (reference sequence). CDR3 amino acids: CATSRFGQGETQYF. In DNA, the CDR3 is TGTGCCACCAGCCGATTCGGACAGGGAGAGACCCAGTACTTC. The variable domain in full, with the rest retrieved from reference TRBV15 and TRBJ2-5, is DAMVIQNPRYQVTQFGKPVTLSCSQTLNHNVMYWYQQKSSQAPKLLFHYYDKDFNNEADTPDNFQSRRPNTSFCFLDIRSPGLGDTAMYLCATSRFGQGETQYFGPGTRLLVL.

For this clone: This sample also contains other DNA sequences that code for the same CDR3. The V gene is TRBV9, the J gene TRBJ2-1; D tentatively fits TRBD1 or TRBD2 (5 bases each). The germline V gene has CDR1 SGDLS and CDR2 YYNGEE. The V end lost 0 bases, the J end lost 4 bases, and 11 bases lay between the germline ends. The CDR3 totals 15 residues. This CDR3 is CASSVAGTEYNEQFF. Here the CDR3 DNA reads TGTGCCAGCAGCGTAGCAGGGACGGAGTACAATGAGCAGTTCTTC.

This clone has more than one count but fewer than ten. This chain connects TRBV5-1 to TRBJ1-2; TRBD1 matches 8 bases. Germline assignment: CDR1 SGHRS and CDR2 YFSETQ. The CDR3 extends over 14 amino acids. With 4 bases clipped from V and 4 bases from J, the junction kept 6 bases outside the gene matches. Here the CDR3 reads CASSMDREGYGYTF. CDR3 in DNA: TGCGCCAGCAGCATGGACAGGGAAGGCTATGGCTACACCTTC.

The rearrangement joins TRBV19 to TRBJ1-5; 9 bases agree with TRBD1. V lost 5 bases, J lost 4 bases, and 0 bases stayed unmatched. The CDR3 consists of 13 residues. From germline, CDR1 is LNHDA and CDR2 SQIVND (reference sequence). DNA of the CDR3: TGTGCCAGTAGTGGGACAGGGAATCAGCCCCAGCATTTT. It codes for CASSGTGNQPQHF.

The chain employs TRBV7-9 and TRBJ2-1; the match to TRBD2 covers 9 bases. J lost 1 base, V lost 11 bases, and 6 bases had no gene match. In germline, CDR1 is SEHNR, CDR2 FQNEAQ (reference sequence). The CDR3 sequence is 14 residues long. The CDR3 nucleotides read TGTGCCCTAACTAGCGGGTCGTCCTACAATGAGCAGTTCTTC. Protein product: CALTSGSSYNEQFF.

The chain couples TRBV19 to TRBJ2-7; the match to TRBD2 covers 7 bases. From germline, CDR1 is LNHDA and CDR2 SQIVND (reference sequence). The length of the CDR3 is 15 residues. Germline trimming cut 3 bases from V and 2 bases from J; bases unmatched to any gene: 7. The CDR3 DNA reads TGTGCCAGTAGTATTGGACTAGGCCAAACCTACGAGCAGTACTTC. Amino acids: CASSIGLGQTYEQYF. Supplemented by reference TRBV19 and TRBJ2-7, the full variable domain reads DGGITQSPKYLFRKEGQNVTLSCEQNLNHDAMYWYRQDPGQGLRLIYYSQIVNDFQKGDIAEGYSVSREKKESFPLTVTSAQKNPTAFYLCASSIGLGQTYEQYFGPGTRLTVT.

This sequence joins TRBV5-1 and TRBJ1-2; D gene unclear. The V gene's germline CDR1 is SGHRS and CDR2 YFSETQ. Trimming removed 0 bases at V and 7 bases at J, with 7 bases between. The CDR3 is 12 residues long. The DNA of the CDR3 is TGCGCCAGCAGCTTGGCTGGCGGTGGCTACACCTTC. As protein: CASSLAGGGYTF.

The rearrangement links TRBV27 to TRBJ1-5, with TRBD1 as a possible D gene (5 bases). Germline lookup yields CDR1 MNHEY and CDR2 SMNVEV (reference sequence). The germline V and J ends were trimmed by 6 bases and 4 bases, with 16 bases remaining between them. The CDR3 contains 15 residues. DNA for the CDR3: TGTGCCAGCAGCCTGGGGGTGGTAGGAAATCAGCCCCAGCATTTT. Its translation is CASSLGVVGNQPQHF.

This clone was seen a single time. This rearrangement joins TRBV23-1 to TRBJ2-2, with D perhaps matching TRBD1 or TRBD2 (6 bases each). TRBV23-1 is reported as an ORF; its role is uncertain. This CDR3 comprises 18 residues. Trimming shortened V by 2 bases and J by 1 base, and 17 bases separated the two germline ends. The CDR3 loop is CASSQRRGQVENTGELFF. CDR3 DNA: TGCGCCAGCAGTCAACGTCGGGGGCAAGTGGAGAACACCGGGGAGCTGTTTTTT.